Presented here are 13 T cell receptor beta chains from one specimen sequenced in a study of cytomegalovirus exposure and HLA in healthy donors. PCR involved 60 Vbeta and 13 Jbeta primers. The repertoire was sequenced with immunoSEQ multiplex PCR; TCRdb's copy has only in-frame clones and lacks some. In the table there are 78,000 or so clones, approximately 84% of which are singletons. The sample comprised PBMCs. Receptors originate from a woman aged 50 to 60 in good health and CMV-seronegative.

The V and J genes are TRBV5-1 and TRBJ2-3, with 7 bases lining up with TRBD2. Germline CDR1 SGHRS, CDR2 YFSETQ. The V and J ends lost 4 bases and 3 bases, in that order; junction bases with no gene match: 8. This CDR3 comprises 15 residues. DNA for the CDR3: TGCGCCAGCAGCCAGGGAGGGGACCGGACAGATACGCAGTATTTT. It translates to CASSQGGDRTDTQYF. Drawing the rest from reference TRBV5-1 and TRBJ2-3, the complete variable domain is KAGVTQTPRYLIKTRGQQVTLSCSPISGHRSVSWYQQTPGQGLQFLFEYFSETQRNKGNFPGRFSGRQFSNSRSEMNVSTLELGDSALYLCASSQGGDRTDTQYFGPGTRLTVL.

V gene TRBV7-2 combines with J gene TRBJ1-6; 9 bases agree with TRBD1. There are 14 residues in the CDR3. Trimming at V came to 4 bases and at J to 10 bases, leaving 5 bases not matched to a gene. CDR1 is SGHTA and CDR2 is FQGNSA in the germline V gene. The CDR3 DNA is TGTGCCAGCAGCTCACAGGGGGCGAAGTCACCCCTCCACTTT. As protein: CASSSQGAKSPLHF.

This clone was found a few times. The V and J genes are TRBV14 and TRBJ1-1; D might be TRBD1 (6 bases). CDR3 length: 15 residues. The V end lost 2 bases, the J end lost 6 bases, and 16 bases lay between the germline ends. Per the germline V gene, CDR1 is SGHDN and CDR2 is FVKESK. CDR3 residues: CASSQNRVPSSEAFF. The CDR3 DNA is TGTGCCAGCAGCCAAAACAGGGTGCCCTCCTCTGAAGCTTTCTTT.

This chain links TRBV2 with TRBJ1-3; TRBD1 is a possible D gene (5 bases). Germline lookup yields CDR1 SNHLY and CDR2 FYNNEI. V dropped 5 bases and J dropped 2 bases, with 10 bases sitting between them. The CDR3 length is 14 residues. The CDR3 region is CASSRQGPGNTIYF. The DNA of the CDR3 is TGTGCCAGCAGTCGGCAGGGCCCTGGAAACACCATATATTTT.

This rearrangement joins TRBV2 to TRBJ2-5; 10 bases match TRBD2. Trimming at V came to 7 bases and at J to 4 bases, leaving 3 bases not matched to a gene. The germline V gene encodes CDR1 SNHLY and CDR2 FYNNEI. The CDR3 is 13 residues long. CDR3 sequence (DNA): TGTGCCAGCACTAGCGGGAGCTCAGAGACCCAGTACTTC. Translated: CASTSGSSETQYF.

CDR3 sequence reads: CASSSTGATNEKLFF. In DNA, the CDR3 is TGTGCCAGCAGTTCTACAGGGGCCACTAATGAAAAACTGTTTTTT. The V and J genes are TRBV28 and TRBJ1-4, with 7 bases matching TRBD1. The junction had 4 bases not matched to a gene; V was cut back by 4 bases and J by 2 bases. The CDR3 is 15 amino acids. Germline V gene sequence: CDR1 MDHEN, CDR2 SYDVKM.

The V and J genes are TRBV5-1 and TRBJ1-1, with D hard to call. V was cut by 4 bases and J by 4 bases, with 20 bases left in between. CDR3 length equals 16 residues. Germline-derived CDR1 and CDR2 are SGHRS and YFSETQ. The CDR3 sequence is CASSPENLGSGTEAFF. CDR3 coding DNA: TGCGCCAGCAGCCCGGAAAATCTCGGGTCGGGCACTGAAGCTTTCTTT.

This rearrangement joins TRBV19 to TRBJ1-1, with D tentatively TRBD1 (6 bases). CDR3 size: 13 residues. V was shortened by 4 bases and J by 5 bases, with 11 bases between the two germline ends. The germline V gene has CDR1 LNHDA and CDR2 SQIVND (reference sequence). The CDR3 bases are TGTGCCAGTAGTAACCCAGGGGCGACTGAAGCTTTCTTT. This translates into CASSNPGATEAFF.

This clone has more than one count but fewer than ten. The CDR3 protein is CASSPLQWEQFF. The CDR3 bases are TGTGCCAGCAGCCCACTGCAATGGGAGCAGTTCTTC. V gene TRBV6-1 combines with J gene TRBJ2-1; D gene unclear. Trimming removed 6 bases from V and 10 bases from J, with 13 bases in between. The CDR3 loop spans 12 amino acids. Germline V gives CDR1 MNHNS, CDR2 SASEGT.

This clone was counted between two and nine times. J is TRBJ1-1 and V is TRBV6-1, with unresolved D. CDR3 length: 13 amino acids. V dropped 2 bases and J dropped 6 bases, with 10 bases sitting between them. Germline assignment: CDR1 MNHNS and CDR2 SASEGT. This CDR3 is CASSESGIAEAFF. The CDR3 DNA sequence: TGTGCCAGCAGTGAATCCGGGATCGCTGAAGCTTTCTTT.

The chain carries TRBV2 and TRBJ1-5; 11 bases line up with TRBD1. This CDR3 comprises 15 residues. CDR1 and CDR2 (germline): SNHLY, FYNNEI. J gave up 4 bases and V 6 bases, and 5 bases lay outside the gene matches. For the CDR3, the DNA is TGTGCCAGCAGAGACGGACAGGGGGCTAATCAGCCCCAGCATTTT. This sequence encodes CASRDGQGANQPQHF.

This clone showed up just a few times. CDR3: CASSQGAGVKTQYF. The CDR3 DNA follows: TGTGCCAGCAGCCAAGGGGCAGGGGTAAAGACCCAGTACTTC. The chain uses TRBV7-3 and TRBJ2-5, with a tentative D call TRBD1 (6 bases). This CDR3 spans 14 amino acids. Germline assignment: CDR1 SGHTA and CDR2 FQGTGA. The germline V and J ends were trimmed by 5 bases and 6 bases, with 16 bases remaining between them.

The genes are TRBV27 and TRBJ2-7; 9 bases fit TRBD1. Germline V gene lookup returns CDR1 MNHEY and CDR2 SMNVEV (reference sequence). This CDR3 comprises 15 residues. The junction had 1 base not matched to a gene; V was cut back by 1 base and J by 0 bases. The CDR3 reads CASSLLTGGSYEQYF. The CDR3, as DNA: TGTGCCAGCAGTTTATTGACAGGGGGCTCCTACGAGCAGTACTTC.